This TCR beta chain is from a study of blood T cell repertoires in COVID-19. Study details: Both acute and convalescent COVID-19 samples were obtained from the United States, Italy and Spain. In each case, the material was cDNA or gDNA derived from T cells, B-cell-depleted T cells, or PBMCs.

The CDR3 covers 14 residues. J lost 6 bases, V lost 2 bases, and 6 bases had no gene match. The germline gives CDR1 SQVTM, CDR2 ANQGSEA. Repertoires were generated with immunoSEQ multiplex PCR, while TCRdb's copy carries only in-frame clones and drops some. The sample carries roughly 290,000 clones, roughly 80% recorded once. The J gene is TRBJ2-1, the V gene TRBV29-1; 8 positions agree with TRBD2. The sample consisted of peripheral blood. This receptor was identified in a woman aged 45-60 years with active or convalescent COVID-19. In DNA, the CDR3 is TGCAGCGTTGAAACAGCGGGAGCGCTCAATGAGCAGTTCTTC. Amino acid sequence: CSVETAGALNEQFF.